The clone carrying this TCR beta chain was seen ten or more times. The data were taken from a study of CD8 T cells in ankylosing spondylitis. TCRdb redid the calling of the 5' RACE reads with MiXCR, one entry per CDR3 protein. The sample lists approximately 250,000 distinct CDR3 sequences, 20% to 30% seen once, with approximately 0.61% in the top ten. Germline V gene data show CDR1 as DFQATT and CDR2 as SNEGSKA (reference sequence). V was clipped by 3 bases and J by 9 bases; unmatched bases: 13. The CDR3 is 15 residues long. Sequencing was performed on blood, either unsorted or a sorted T cell fraction (not recorded which). This TCR came from a male donor with ankylosing spondylitis or in good health (not recorded which). This sequence joins TRBV20-1 and TRBJ1-5, with 8 positions matching TRBD1. The CDR3 reads CSASPGQGAVGPQHF. Here the CDR3 DNA reads TGCAGTGCTAGCCCTGGACAGGGTGCCGTGGGGCCCCAGCATTTT.